These 19 T cell receptor beta chains came from one sample sequenced in a study of chemoradiotherapy in HPV16-positive cancers. Only in-frame clones appear in the TCRdb table, and some are missing; sequencing was by immunoSEQ multiplex PCR. The table has tens of thousands of clones, 73% seen once. Sampling was conducted from a patient who underwent chemoradiotherapy. The receptors here all came from a human donor with HPV-associated anogenital cancer.

This clone was detected once. This chain joins TRBV10-2 and TRBJ2-2; 11 positions match TRBD2. The V gene's germline CDR1 is WSHSY and CDR2 SAAADI. J was trimmed by 5 bases and V by 4 bases; bases with no gene match: 3. The CDR3 spans 15 residues. The CDR3 DNA sequence: TGCGCCAGCAGTGTGACTAGCGGGAAAACCGGGGAGCTGTTTTTT. Residues: CASSVTSGKTGELFF.

The CDR3 reads CASSNPGQGWQYF. In DNA form, the CDR3 reads TGTGCCAGCAGCAATCCGGGACAGGGATGGCAGTACTTC. The rearrangement uses TRBV9 and TRBJ2-7, with 9 bases fitting TRBD1. Trimming at V came to 4 bases and at J to 9 bases, leaving 8 bases not matched to a gene. This CDR3 has 13 amino acids. From germline, CDR1 is SGDLS and CDR2 YYNGEE.

The CDR3, as DNA: TGTGCCAGCAGCTTGGGAGTTTCCTCCTACGAGCAGTACTTC. It yields the protein CASSLGVSSYEQYF. The chain uses TRBV5-6 and TRBJ2-7; no definite D call. Per germline, CDR1 SGHDT and CDR2 YYEEEE. The CDR3 loop spans 14 amino acids. Trimming shortened V by 0 bases and J by 0 bases, and 7 bases separated the two germline ends.

The chain joins TRBV6-4 to TRBJ1-4; the D is unclear. The CDR3 extends over 14 amino acids. CDR1 and CDR2 (germline): MRHNA, SNTAGT. With 0 bases removed from V and 6 bases from J, the gap between germline ends came to 8 bases. The CDR3 bases are TGTGCCAGCAGTGACTCGGACGATCATGAAAAACTGTTTTTT. Amino acid sequence: CASSDSDDHEKLFF.

The chain uses TRBV6-7 and TRBJ2-1; 8 nucleotides align to TRBD2. TRBV6-7 counts as an open reading frame of uncertain function. The CDR3 length is 13 residues. V trimming: 5 bases; J trimming: 9 bases; junction bases outside the gene matches: 6. The CDR3 is CASSPGRATEQFF. The CDR3 nucleotides are TGTGCCAGCAGTCCCGGGAGGGCCACTGAGCAGTTCTTC.

The chain is built from TRBV9 and TRBJ2-3, with TRBD2 identical over 15 bases. V shed 0 bases, J shed 4 bases, and the junction held 3 bases outside the gene matches. The germline V gene has CDR1 SGDLS and CDR2 YYNGEE. The CDR3 runs 17 residues. The CDR3 DNA follows: TGTGCCAGCAGCGTAGCGGGGACTAGCGGGGGGTCAGATACGCAGTATTTT. Residues: CASSVAGTSGGSDTQYF.

V usage is TRBV6-1 and J usage is TRBJ1-2; the match to TRBD1 covers 7 bases. Germline V gives CDR1 MNHNS, CDR2 SASEGT. The CDR3 runs to 15 residues. Unmatched junction bases numbered 10, after V lost 6 bases and J lost 3 bases. Written as DNA, the CDR3 is TGTGCCAGCAGCTCGCAGGGGGGCCGAGACTATGGCTACACCTTC. Its translation is CASSSQGGRDYGYTF.

The chain recombines TRBV7-2 with TRBJ2-5; 8 nucleotides agree with TRBD2. Near its end, the DNA agrees better with TRBJ2-7, so the J call may be wrong. This CDR3 is 15 amino acids long. The germline CDR1 and CDR2 sequences are SGHTA and FQGNSA. The CDR3 nucleotides are TGTGCCAGCAGCCCCCCCGGACTAGCAACCTACGAGCAGTACTTC. Translating gives CASSPPGLATYEQYF.

V usage is TRBV5-1 and J usage is TRBJ1-2, with 9 bases matching TRBD1. Germline V gene data show CDR1 as SGHRS and CDR2 as YFSETQ. The CDR3 extends over 16 amino acids. V trimming: 0 bases; J trimming: 8 bases; junction bases outside the gene matches: 11. The CDR3 spells CASSLASLQGATGYTF. The CDR3 DNA is TGCGCCAGCAGCTTGGCCTCCTTACAGGGGGCGACGGGCTACACCTTC.

The chain recombines TRBV2 with TRBJ2-1, with D maybe TRBD2 (6 bases). The V end lost 4 bases, the J end lost 0 bases, and 13 bases lay between the germline ends. This CDR3 has 16 residues. The germline CDR1 and CDR2 sequences are SNHLY and FYNNEI. The CDR3 region is CASSVQDYGSYNEQFF. The CDR3, as DNA: TGTGCCAGCAGTGTTCAGGACTACGGCTCCTACAATGAGCAGTTCTTC.

The chain joins TRBV4-2 to TRBJ2-7, with D possibly being TRBD1 (6 bases). CDR1 and CDR2 from the germline V gene are LGHNA and YNFKEQ. This CDR3 has 15 amino acids. V lost 4 bases to trimming and J lost 2 bases, with 15 bases between them. The CDR3 spells CASSPQPGTTYEQYF. CDR3 nucleotides: TGTGCCAGCAGCCCCCAACCCGGGACAACCTACGAGCAGTACTTC.

The chain employs TRBV27 and TRBJ2-1; tentatively, D is TRBD1 (6 bases). Germline assignment: CDR1 MNHEY and CDR2 SMNVEV (reference sequence). This CDR3 comprises 13 residues. V was clipped by 4 bases and J by 9 bases, with 13 bases between them. The CDR3 is CASSSSRGGEQFF. The CDR3 region has the DNA TGTGCCAGCAGTTCGTCCAGGGGCGGTGAGCAGTTCTTC.

The chain couples TRBV19 to TRBJ2-3, with 7 bases aligning to TRBD1. After removal of 1 base from V and 5 bases from J, the junction contained 6 bases not matched to a gene. The CDR3 extends over 15 amino acids. The germline gives CDR1 LNHDA, CDR2 SQIVND (reference sequence). In DNA form, the CDR3 reads TGTGCCAGTAGTATAGGAGACAGGGAAGGAGATACGCAGTATTTT. It encodes CASSIGDREGDTQYF.

The V call is TRBV29-1, the J call TRBJ2-7; 11 bases match TRBD2. Per the germline V gene, CDR1 is SQVTM and CDR2 is ANQGSEA. The CDR3 loop spans 16 amino acids. Trimming cost V 4 bases and J 9 bases; bases outside gene matches: 17. Written as DNA, the CDR3 is TGCAGCGTTGCCTTTACTAGCGGGAGCTTGGGGAAAGCGCAGTACTTC. Translated, it gives CSVAFTSGSLGKAQYF.

V and J are TRBV5-1 and TRBJ2-5; TRBD1 is a possible D gene (7 bases). The germline V gene encodes CDR1 SGHRS and CDR2 YFSETQ. The CDR3 totals 16 residues. V shed 0 bases and J shed 0 bases, with 12 bases lying between them. The DNA of the CDR3 is TGCGCCAGCAGCTTGGGGACAGGAGGGTACCAAGAGACCCAGTACTTC. It specifies CASSLGTGGYQETQYF.

The gene calls are TRBV5-1 and TRBJ2-1; 12 positions agree with TRBD2. Germline trimming cut 4 bases from V and 6 bases from J; bases unmatched to any gene: 8. The CDR3 spans 16 residues. Germline CDR1 is SGHRS and CDR2 is YFSETQ. The CDR3 nucleotides read TGCGCCAGCAGCGTAACCCTAGCGGGAGGGCCCAATGAGCAGTTCTTC. Translating gives CASSVTLAGGPNEQFF.

This clone came up a few times. The V call is TRBV5-1, the J call TRBJ2-3; unclear D gene. The CDR3 is made up of 14 amino acids. V lost 0 bases to trimming and J lost 6 bases, with 11 bases between them. The V gene's germline CDR1 is SGHRS and CDR2 YFSETQ. Here the CDR3 reads CASSLGGGLDTQYF. The CDR3 DNA is TGCGCCAGCAGCTTGGGTGGTGGTTTGGATACGCAGTATTTT.

The chain links TRBV7-2 to TRBJ2-3; no definite D call. Trimming left V 5 bases short and J 0 bases short, with 12 bases between. The V gene's germline CDR1 is SGHTA and CDR2 FQGNSA. The CDR3 is made up of 15 amino acids. CDR3 sequence reads: CASSRNRPSTDTQYF. The CDR3 DNA sequence: TGTGCCAGCAGCCGCAATAGGCCTAGCACAGATACGCAGTATTTT.

A few counts support this clone. The V call is TRBV11-2, the J call TRBJ1-2; D ambiguous. Per germline, CDR1 SGHAT and CDR2 FQNNGV. The length of the CDR3 is 14 residues. Trimming removed 2 bases from V and 0 bases from J, with 7 bases in between. DNA of the CDR3: TGTGCCAGCAGCTTATCCAGAACTAACTATGGCTACACCTTC. Its translation: CASSLSRTNYGYTF.